This record looks at one T cell receptor beta chain sequence and its context. This sample was taken from a study of T-cell reconstitution after alpha-beta-depleted transplantation in children. V lost 0 bases and J lost 7, with 13 bases in between. Germline V lookup: CDR1 GTSNPN, CDR2 SVGIG (reference sequence). CDR3 length: 13 residues. It was with unique molecular identifiers that the TCRbeta library was prepared. TCRdb re-called the PCR reads with MiXCR, one entry per CDR3 protein. The data show 600,000 to 700,000 distinct CDR3 sequences, with roughly 15% seen just once and about 1.1% held by the top ten.

The chain links TRBV30 to TRBJ2-7; D is possibly TRBD1 (5 bases). Material: PBMCs from the stem cell graft donor, obtained from the stem cell graft. The clonotype comes from a human donor who donated a stem cell graft to a child with acute myeloid leukemia. CDR3: CAWSVGYGQEQYF. The CDR3 coding sequence is TGTGCCTGGAGTGTAGGTTACGGACAAGAGCAGTACTTC.